Each of the 17 T cell receptor beta chains below was sequenced from the same sample in a study of blood T cell repertoires in COVID-19. Method: immunoSEQ multiplex PCR; TCRdb's copy keeps in-frame clones and lacks some. The sample contains about 290,000 clones, 89% of which appear only once. Source material: PBMCs or T cells enriched from blood (not recorded which). These receptor sequences come from a woman between 40 and 55 years old who had recovered from COVID-19.

The chain has TRBV12-3 or TRBV12-4 and TRBJ1-1; possibly TRBD1 for D (5 bases). Trimming cost V 4 bases and J 4 bases, with 10 bases left between them. There are 13 residues in the CDR3. This chain's CDR3 is CASSWGRGTEAFF. CDR3 in DNA: TGTGCCAGCAGTTGGGGTAGGGGCACTGAAGCTTTCTTT.

This clone is a singleton in its sample. The J gene is TRBJ2-7, the V gene TRBV5-1; D is undetermined. The CDR3 consists of 14 residues. The germline V and J ends were trimmed by 0 bases and 7 bases, with 14 bases remaining between them. Per the germline V gene, CDR1 is SGHRS and CDR2 is YFSETQ. CDR3 DNA sequence: TGCGCCAGCAGCTTGGCGTGGGCAGTGCGAGAGCAGTACTTC. Translated: CASSLAWAVREQYF. The entire variable domain, with the rest obtained from reference TRBV5-1 and TRBJ2-7, is as follows: KAGVTQTPRYLIKTRGQQVTLSCSPISGHRSVSWYQQTPGQGLQFLFEYFSETQRNKGNFPGRFSGRQFSNSRSEMNVSTLELGDSALYLCASSLAWAVREQYFGPGTRLTVT.

The chain links TRBV4-1 to TRBJ2-3; D call uncertain. Germline V lookup: CDR1 MGHRA, CDR2 YSYEKL. The CDR3 length is 16 residues. V lost 0 bases and J 2 bases, leaving 12 bases between the germline ends. CDR3 sequence reads: CASSQDQNSYTDTQYF. CDR3 bases: TGCGCCAGCAGCCAAGATCAAAACAGCTACACAGATACGCAGTATTTT.

This clone was counted only a few times. This chain joins TRBV27 and TRBJ1-5; 7 positions agree with TRBD1. Germline lookup yields CDR1 MNHEY and CDR2 SMNVEV (reference sequence). After removal of 2 bases from V and 4 bases from J, the junction contained 5 bases not matched to a gene. This CDR3 contains 15 residues. The CDR3 nucleotides are TGTGCCAGCAGTTTAGGTTCAGGGGGGAATCAGCCCCAGCATTTT. Protein sequence: CASSLGSGGNQPQHF.

This clone has a single count. The DNA is omitted, as the CDR3 cannot be located on it reliably, and the CDR3 follows TCRdb's listing. V is TRBV5-6 and J is TRBJ1-5. Counting both end residues, the CDR3 totals 16 amino acids. Germline CDR1 reads SGHDT; CDR2 reads YYEEEE. The CDR3 loop reads CASSFGQGTRDQPQHF.

V usage is TRBV19 and J usage is TRBJ1-3; 7 nucleotides align to TRBD1. Germline values: CDR1 LNHDA, CDR2 SQIVND (reference sequence). This CDR3 region has 16 residues. After removal of 5 bases from V and 2 bases from J, the junction contained 9 bases not matched to a gene. CDR3 nucleotides: TGTGCCAGTAGTCGCCAACGAACAGGGGCTGGAAACACCATATATTTT. Translation gives CASSRQRTGAGNTIYF.

The chain couples TRBV30 to TRBJ2-5; weak D call: TRBD2 (6 bases). The CDR3 has 13 residues. Germline V gene data show CDR1 as GTSNPN and CDR2 as SVGIG (reference sequence). V was trimmed by 0 bases and J by 7 bases, leaving 12 bases between them. DNA for the CDR3: TGTGCCTGGAGTGTATGGGGGGTGGGGACCCAGTACTTC. Protein: CAWSVWGVGTQYF.

V gene TRBV11-2 combines with J gene TRBJ2-5; 10 bases fit TRBD2. Germline loops: CDR1 SGHAT, CDR2 FQNNGV. J gave up 7 bases and V 4 bases, and 6 bases lay outside the gene matches. The CDR3 is made up of 14 amino acids. The CDR3, as DNA: TGTGCCAGCAGCTGGACTAGCGGCCAGGGGACCCAGTACTTC. Encoded protein: CASSWTSGQGTQYF.

This chain uses TRBV6-5 with TRBJ1-6; possibly TRBD1 for D (5 bases). Trimming pared 7 bases from V and 4 bases from J, leaving 14 bases between. This CDR3 comprises 15 residues. Germline V lookup: CDR1 MNHEY, CDR2 SVGAGI. As DNA, the CDR3 is TGTGCCAGCACCCCGGGTCGGGGGTATAATTCACCCCTCCACTTT. Translated: CASTPGRGYNSPLHF.

In this sample, this clone turned up a few times. The chain couples TRBV18 to TRBJ2-2; no clear D gene. V was trimmed by 0 bases and J by 2 bases, leaving 7 bases between them. In germline, CDR1 is KGHSH, CDR2 LQKENI. This CDR3 spans 15 amino acids. CDR3 sequence: CASSPPSVNTGELFF. The CDR3 coding sequence is TGTGCCAGCTCACCACCCAGCGTTAACACCGGGGAGCTGTTTTTT.

This clone was seen just once. This chain connects TRBV30 to TRBJ1-3, with D unclear. The CDR3 is 18 amino acids. The V end lost 3 bases, the J end lost 3 bases, and 24 bases lay between the germline ends. Looked up from germline, CDR1 is GTSNPN and CDR2 is SVGIG (reference sequence). The CDR3 loop reads CAWRRQNVGSGSGNTIYF. The DNA for the CDR3 is TGTGCCTGGAGGAGGCAAAACGTAGGATCGGGGAGTGGAAACACCATATATTTT.

This clone was observed a single time. The sample has other DNA sequences that encode this CDR3 too. The rearrangement links TRBV5-1 to TRBJ1-1; D is possibly TRBD1 (6 bases). From germline, CDR1 is SGHRS and CDR2 YFSETQ. The V and J ends lost 4 bases and 5 bases respectively, with 12 bases between them. The CDR3 spans 13 residues. CDR3 nucleotides: TGCGCCAGCAGCCTGGAACAGGGAACTGAAGCTTTCTTT. This sequence encodes CASSLEQGTEAFF.

This clone was seen a handful of times. The rearrangement joins TRBV18 to TRBJ1-1, with a tentative D call TRBD1 (5 bases). The CDR3 length is 14 residues. The V and J ends lost 0 bases and 5 bases respectively, with 10 bases between them. Germline CDR1 is KGHSH and CDR2 is LQKENI. This chain's CDR3 is CASSPPYRSTEAFF. The DNA for the CDR3 is TGTGCCAGCTCACCACCATACAGGTCTACTGAAGCTTTCTTT.

The rearrangement links TRBV6-5 to TRBJ1-2; D unclear. V dropped 8 bases and J dropped 0 bases, with 16 bases sitting between them. The CDR3 runs to 15 residues. The germline V gene has CDR1 MNHEY and CDR2 SVGAGI. CDR3 DNA sequence: TGTGCCAGCCGAGGAGACCGGAGTTCTAACTATGGCTACACCTTC. Translation: CASRGDRSSNYGYTF.

The rearrangement joins TRBV28 to TRBJ1-4; TRBD1 aligns across 9 bases. This CDR3 spans 15 amino acids. The germline gives CDR1 MDHEN, CDR2 SYDVKM. V was pared by 4 bases and J by 6 bases, with 6 bases of the junction left unmatched. The CDR3 region is CASSSPGQGHEKLFF. The CDR3 region has the DNA TGTGCCAGCAGTTCACCGGGACAGGGTCATGAAAAACTGTTTTTT. Full variable domain (missing parts from reference TRBV28 and TRBJ1-4): DVKVTQSSRYLVKRTGEKVFLECVQDMDHENMFWYRQDPGLGLRLIYFSYDVKMKEKGDIPEGYSVSREKKERFSLILESASTNQTSMYLCASSSPGQGHEKLFFGSGTQLSVL.

This chain links TRBV5-1 with TRBJ1-5; no reliable D call. The CDR3 loop spans 14 amino acids. With 3 bases removed from V and 6 bases from J, the gap between germline ends came to 13 bases. Germline V CDR1 and CDR2: SGHRS, YFSETQ. The CDR3 nucleotides read TGCGCCAGCAGCTATGGGTTGGGGAGTCAGCCCCAGCATTTT. Translation: CASSYGLGSQPQHF. The whole variable domain, filled in from reference TRBV5-1 and TRBJ1-5, reads KAGVTQTPRYLIKTRGQQVTLSCSPISGHRSVSWYQQTPGQGLQFLFEYFSETQRNKGNFPGRFSGRQFSNSRSEMNVSTLELGDSALYLCASSYGLGSQPQHFGDGTRLSIL.

This clone occurred a few times. The chain uses TRBV7-6 and TRBJ1-2; 11 bases are a match to TRBD1. Germline V gives CDR1 SGHVS, CDR2 FNYEAQ. J lost 8 bases, V lost 0 bases, and 5 bases had no gene match. The CDR3 covers 15 residues. The CDR3 coding sequence is TGTGCCAGCAGCTTAGCACAAGGGACAGGGGGAGGCTACACCTTC. This gives the protein CASSLAQGTGGGYTF.